A single sample gave rise to the 2 T cell receptor beta chains below, sequenced in a study of blood T cell repertoires in COVID-19. Using immunoSEQ multiplex PCR, the repertoire was profiled, and TCRdb retains in-frame clones only, with some absent. This table holds about 320,000 clones, roughly 90% found once. Sequencing was performed on PBMCs or T cells enriched from blood (not recorded which). All receptors derive from a man aged 55 to 70 who had recovered from COVID-19.

The chain links TRBV29-1 to TRBJ1-4; D is possibly TRBD1 (6 bases). V dropped 6 bases and J dropped 1 base, with 15 bases sitting between them. Per the germline V gene, CDR1 is SQVTM and CDR2 is ANQGSEA. This CDR3 has 15 amino acids. DNA for the CDR3: TGCAGCGTCTCCGGGACAAAGGAAACTAATGAAAAACTGTTTTTT. Amino acid sequence: CSVSGTKETNEKLFF.

This chain uses TRBV6-1 with TRBJ2-7; 7 nucleotides line up with TRBD1. Losses at the gene ends were 3 bases for V and 3 bases for J; bases not matched to a gene: 5. Germline V gene data show CDR1 as MNHNS and CDR2 as SASEGT. This CDR3 is built from 14 residues. CDR3 sequence: CASSDPGQSYEQYF. The CDR3 coding sequence is TGTGCCAGCAGTGACCCGGGACAGAGCTACGAGCAGTACTTC.